This entry concerns a single TCR beta chain. Antigen specificity is unknown. Sequencing was performed with immunoSEQ multiplex PCR; in TCRdb, only in-frame clones are kept and a portion is missing. Here the sample spans more than 6,500 clones, approximately 72% being singletons. The data stem from a study of CD4+ T cells in melanoma. Germline values: CDR1 SGHNT, CDR2 YENEEA. J lost 5 bases, V lost 0 bases, and 9 bases had no gene match. The CDR3 has 17 residues. Study findings and constraints: In melanoma, neoantigen-specific CD4+ T cells reportedly differed in differentiation state. A reported correlation linked neoantigen-specific CD4+ T cells to CD8+, macrophage and B cell function.

The rearrangement joins TRBV11-3 to TRBJ2-2; the match to TRBD2 covers 7 bases. The material sequenced was cells from a culture (not recorded whether cultured in vitro). This receptor was taken from a human donor with melanoma. CDR3 loop: CASSLDQVGRGTGELFF. CDR3 sequence (DNA): TGTGCCAGCAGCTTAGATCAAGTAGGGAGGGGAACCGGGGAGCTGTTTTTT.